Listed here are 7 T cell receptor beta chains from one sample, sequenced in a study of blood T cell repertoires in COVID-19. The method was immunoSEQ multiplex PCR; TCRdb's version includes in-frame clones alone and lacks a portion of them. This repertoire shows about 90,000 clones, around 90% found once; its top ten account for approximately 3.1%. The source material was peripheral blood. These receptors were taken from an older woman with acute or convalescent COVID-19.

CDR3 sequence reads: CSVEGQRNTEAFF. CDR3 DNA: TGCAGCGTTGAGGGACAGAGGAACACTGAAGCTTTCTTT. V is TRBV29-1 and J is TRBJ1-1; 7 positions match TRBD1. The CDR3 totals 13 residues. Unmatched junction bases numbered 2, after V lost 3 bases and J lost 1 base. The germline CDR1 and CDR2 sequences are SQVTM and ANQGSEA.

The CDR3 DNA is TGTGCCAGCAGCTTGAACGAGGTCGGCTACACCTTC. Residues: CASSLNEVGYTF. The rearrangement joins TRBV5-6 to TRBJ1-2; D not resolved. CDR1 is SGHDT, CDR2 YYEEEE, per germline. The ends were cut back, 1 base at V and 8 bases at J, with 9 bases in the middle. This CDR3 region has 12 residues.

The rearrangement links TRBV28 to TRBJ1-2, with D unclear. Germline V lookup: CDR1 MDHEN, CDR2 SYDVKM. The CDR3 extends over 13 amino acids. The V end was cut by 7 bases, the J end by 8 bases, with 17 bases between. The CDR3 is CASTPRAGEGYTF. The CDR3 nucleotides read TGTGCCAGCACCCCACGAGCCGGGGAGGGCTACACCTTC.

This chain uses TRBV30 with TRBJ2-7; the match to TRBD2 covers 10 bases. Germline trimming cut 2 bases from V and 5 bases from J; bases unmatched to any gene: 9. The CDR3 length is 15 residues. Per germline, CDR1 GTSNPN and CDR2 SVGIG (reference sequence). CDR3: CAWSFGLAVVHEQYF. DNA of the CDR3: TGTGCCTGGAGTTTCGGACTAGCGGTTGTTCACGAGCAGTACTTC.

The chain combines TRBV7-2 with TRBJ1-2; 7 bases align to TRBD1. CDR1 is SGHTA and CDR2 is FQGNSA in the germline V gene. J gave up 11 bases and V 1 base, and 13 bases lay outside the gene matches. This CDR3 has 15 amino acids. The CDR3 is CASSLDVVSRDSYTF. The CDR3, as DNA: TGTGCCAGCAGCTTAGACGTCGTTAGCCGGGACAGTTACACCTTC.

V gene TRBV11-3 combines with J gene TRBJ2-1; TRBD2 matches 8 bases. The CDR3 sequence is 15 residues long. Germline loops: CDR1 SGHNT, CDR2 YENEEA. V dropped 5 bases and J dropped 3; count of bases not matched to a gene: 6. The CDR3 sequence is CASSPGLASYNEQFF. DNA of the CDR3: TGTGCCAGCAGCCCCGGACTAGCCAGCTACAATGAGCAGTTCTTC.

The J gene is TRBJ1-2, the V gene TRBV7-9; D might be TRBD1 (5 bases). This CDR3 spans 15 amino acids. Trimming shortened V by 5 bases and J by 7 bases, and 20 bases separated the two germline ends. Germline values: CDR1 SEHNR, CDR2 FQNEAQ (reference sequence). As DNA, the CDR3 is TGTGCCAGCAGCCCCTCCGGGGAGGGGCGGGGTGGCTACACCTTC. Amino acids: CASSPSGEGRGGYTF.